The clone carrying this TCR beta chain was recorded a few times. Its specificity is unknown. The same CDR3 arises from other DNA sequences in this sample as well. These data originate in a study of beta chain features in type 1 diabetes. The study, taken as a whole, reports: Shortening that was moderate but significant affected the TCRB CDR3s of Type 1 diabetes patients in all four CD4+ subsets.

All of the isolated RNA was reverse transcribed, so expressed TCRB transcripts were sequenced. The data were produced by immunoSEQ multiplex PCR, yet TCRdb's version contains in-frame clones alone and is incomplete. The profile shows about 660,000 clones, around an eighth of them singletons. Sequencing was done on a sample of naive CD4+ T cells from blood. The receptor comes from a young man with type 1 diabetes.

CDR3 nucleotide sequence: TGCGCCAGCAGCTTTACCGGCAATCAGCCCCAGCATTTT. Its translation is CASSFTGNQPQHF. The chain has TRBV5-1 and TRBJ1-5, with D unclear. CDR3 length equals 13 residues. Germline lookup yields CDR1 SGHRS and CDR2 YFSETQ. The V and J ends lost 2 bases and 2 bases respectively, with 5 bases between them.